This T cell receptor (beta chain) originates from a study of CD8 T cells in ankylosing spondylitis. Library preparation for TCR beta used quantitative 5'-RACE with molecular barcodes. TCRdb recomputed calls from the 5' RACE reads with MiXCR, one row per CDR3 protein. The data show 150,000 to 250,000 distinct CDR3 sequences, 13% seen once. CDR1 is LGHNA and CDR2 is YNFKEQ in the germline V gene. V dropped 1 base and J dropped 5 bases, with 11 bases sitting between them. The CDR3 consists of 14 residues. General study results and limits: Disease-linked clones were CD8+ and relatively rare in peripheral blood. Disease-linked clones were reportedly significantly enriched in matched ankylosing spondylitis synovial fluid.

In this sample, this clonotype turned up a few times. The target antigen is unknown. Sequenced: blood, either unsorted or a sorted T cell fraction (not recorded which). This receptor was taken from a male donor with ankylosing spondylitis or in good health (not recorded which). The chain recombines TRBV4-2 with TRBJ1-2; no clear D. The CDR3 sequence is CASSQGRGFYGYTF. As DNA, the CDR3 is TGTGCCAGCAGCCAAGGACGGGGTTTTTATGGCTACACCTTC.